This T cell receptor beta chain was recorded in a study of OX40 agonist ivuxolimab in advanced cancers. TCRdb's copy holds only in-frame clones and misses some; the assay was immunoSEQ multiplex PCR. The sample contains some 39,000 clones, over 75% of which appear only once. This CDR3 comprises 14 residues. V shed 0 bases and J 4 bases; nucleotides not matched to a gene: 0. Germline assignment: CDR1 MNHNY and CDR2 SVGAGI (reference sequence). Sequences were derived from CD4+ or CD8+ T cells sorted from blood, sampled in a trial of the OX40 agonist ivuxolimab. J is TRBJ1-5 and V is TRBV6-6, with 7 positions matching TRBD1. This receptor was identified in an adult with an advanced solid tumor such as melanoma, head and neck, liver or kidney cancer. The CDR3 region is CASSYSTGNQPQHF. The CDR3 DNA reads TGTGCCAGCAGTTACTCGACAGGGAATCAGCCCCAGCATTTT.